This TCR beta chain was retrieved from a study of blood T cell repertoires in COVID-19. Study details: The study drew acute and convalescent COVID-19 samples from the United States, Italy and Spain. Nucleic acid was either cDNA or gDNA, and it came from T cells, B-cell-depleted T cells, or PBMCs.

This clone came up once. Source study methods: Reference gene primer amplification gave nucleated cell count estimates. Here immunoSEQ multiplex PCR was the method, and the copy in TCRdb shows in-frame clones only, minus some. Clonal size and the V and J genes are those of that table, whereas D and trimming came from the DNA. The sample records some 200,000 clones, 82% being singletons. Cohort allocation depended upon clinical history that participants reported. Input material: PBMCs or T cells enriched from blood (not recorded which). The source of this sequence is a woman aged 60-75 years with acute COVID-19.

CDR3 protein: CASSFAFAPFASNYGYTF. The CDR3 DNA sequence: TGTGCCAGCAGCTTTGCGTTCGCCCCATTCGCCTCCAACTATGGCTACACCTTC. The chain carries TRBV5-8 and TRBJ1-2; D gene uncertain. Per germline, CDR1 SGHTS and CDR2 YDEGEE. With 2 bases removed from V and 2 bases from J, the gap between germline ends came to 22 bases. There are 18 residues in the CDR3. Combining the CDR3 with reference TRBV5-8 and TRBJ1-2 gives the whole variable domain EAGVTQSPTHLIKTRGQQATLRCSPISGHTSVYWYQQALGLGLQFLLWYDEGEERNRGNFPPRFSGRQFPNYSSELNVNALELEDSALYLCASSFAFAPFASNYGYTFGSGTRLTVV.